The rows below give T cell receptor beta chains drawn from one sample of a study of T cell changes during pregnancy in multiple sclerosis. Method: immunoSEQ multiplex PCR; TCRdb's copy keeps in-frame clones and lacks some. The sample lists tens of thousands of clones, 80% to 95% seen once, with about 2.5% in the top ten. The material was peripheral blood, obtained in the third trimester of pregnancy. The receptor source for this set is a female donor in good health, enrolled as a control in a pregnancy study. Each CDR3 is given with its conserved first and last residue. D genes are given only for firm matches. Clone size is given for some rows only: seen once, a few or many times, or a class if the clone is expanded.

cdr3_aa cdr3_nt j_call clone_size d_call v_call
CASRPFLREGRNEQFF TGTGCCAGCAGGCCCTTTCTGCGGGAGGGCAGGAATGAGCAGTTCTTC TRBJ2-1 . TRBD2 TRBV11-2
CASTHLDIPNEQFF TGTGCCAGCACCCACCTGGACATCCCCAATGAGCAGTTCTTC TRBJ2-1 . . TRBV6-5
CASSSAGRTYGYTF TGCGCCAGCAGCTCCGCGGGACGGACCTATGGCTACACCTTC TRBJ1-2 . . TRBV5-1
CSVGEDRGIRNTIYF TGCAGCGTTGGGGAGGACAGGGGGATCAGAAACACCATATATTTT TRBJ1-3 . TRBD1 TRBV29-1
CASSQEVTGNYGYTF TGCGCCAGCAGCCAAGAGGTGACAGGGAACTATGGCTACACCTTC TRBJ1-2 . TRBD1 TRBV4-3
CASTQTGPGAYEQYF TGTGCCAGTACCCAGACAGGGCCTGGGGCCTACGAGCAGTACTTC TRBJ2-7 . TRBD1 TRBV19
CASSPRQGTGETQYF TGTGCCAGCAGCCCCAGACAGGGGACGGGGGAGACCCAGTACTTC TRBJ2-5 . TRBD1 TRBV13
CASSLVGLEGSYEQYF TGCGCCAGCAGCTTGGTGGGGCTGGAGGGTAGCTACGAGCAGTACTTC TRBJ2-7 . . TRBV5-1
CASSTDFTGANVLTF TGTGCCAGCAGTACAGATTTCACTGGGGCCAACGTCCTGACTTTC TRBJ2-6 once . TRBV6-5
CASSSVGADGYTF TGTGCCAGCAGCTCGGTGGGGGCGGATGGCTACACCTTC TRBJ1-2 . . TRBV11-2
CAISEGVGPFVYEQYF TGTGCCATCAGTGAAGGGGTAGGACCCTTTGTCTACGAGCAGTACTTC TRBJ2-7 . . TRBV10-3
CASSGGSGGWTNEQFF TGTGCCAGCAGCGGGGGGTCGGGGGGTTGGACGAATGAGCAGTTCTTC TRBJ2-1 . TRBD2 TRBV7-9
CASSNRGSYEQYF TGTGCCAGCAGTAACCGGGGATCCTACGAGCAGTACTTC TRBJ2-7 . . TRBV27
CASSTLLPGQGAEAFF TGTGCCAGCAGCACATTACTTCCGGGACAGGGGGCTGAAGCTTTCTTT TRBJ1-1 . TRBD1 TRBV7-2
CASMDGRGGHTEAFF TGTGCCAGCATGGACGGGCGAGGGGGTCACACTGAAGCTTTCTTT TRBJ1-1 . . TRBV2
CASTRQGRSANEKLFF TGTGCCAGCACAAGACAGGGGAGATCGGCTAATGAAAAACTGTTTTTT TRBJ1-4 . TRBD1 TRBV2
CASSIGSGANYGYTF TGTGCCAGCAGCATCGGATCAGGGGCTAACTATGGCTACACCTTC TRBJ1-2 . . TRBV7-2
CASSPVGATYNEQFF TGTGCCAGTAGCCCTGTGGGGGCTACCTACAATGAGCAGTTCTTC TRBJ2-1 . . TRBV19
CSLLGGDNSYNEQFF TGCAGCCTCCTAGGGGGGGACAATTCCTACAATGAGCAGTTCTTC TRBJ2-1 . . TRBV29-1
CASKDREYQPQHF TGTGCCAGCAAAGACAGGGAATATCAGCCCCAGCATTTT TRBJ1-5 . TRBD1 TRBV6-6
CASSERGGLRNEQFF TGTGCCAGCAGCGAGCGGGGGGGGCTTAGGAATGAGCAGTTCTTC TRBJ2-1 . TRBD2 TRBV2
CASSFGGSEETQYF TGTGCCAGCAGCTTCGGCGGATCCGAGGAGACCCAGTACTTC TRBJ2-5 . . TRBV6-5
CASSYYSGPGYEQYF TGTGCCAGCAGTTACTATAGCGGACCGGGCTACGAGCAGTACTTC TRBJ2-7 . . TRBV6-6
CASSLVGSGGLLYEQYF TGTGCCAGCAGCTTAGTGGGCTCGGGAGGCCTACTCTACGAGCAGTACTTC TRBJ2-7 . TRBD2 TRBV13
CASSPGVRTPNTYEQYF TGTGCCAGCTCACCCGGGGTACGGACTCCTAATACCTACGAGCAGTACTTC TRBJ2-7 once . TRBV18
CASSLPTPDGRETQYF TGTGCCAGCAGCTTACCTACCCCGGACGGGAGGGAGACCCAGTACTTC TRBJ2-5 . TRBD2 TRBV7-9
CASSLLVAGAEAFF TGTGCCAGCAGTTTATTGGTGGCGGGCGCTGAAGCTTTCTTT TRBJ1-1 . . TRBV28
CASSGGANTGELFF TGTGCCAGCAGCGGGGGGGCGAACACCGGGGAGCTGTTTTTT TRBJ2-2 . TRBD2 TRBV6-1
CASSVASGTDTQYF TGTGCCAGCAGCGTAGCTTCGGGCACAGATACGCAGTATTTT TRBJ2-3 . . TRBV9
CASSLEGSNTEAFF TGTGCCAGCAGCTTAGAGGGGTCGAACACTGAAGCTTTCTTT TRBJ1-1 . . TRBV7-9
CASSAERGFQETQYF TGTGCCAGCAGTGCGGAGCGGGGGTTCCAAGAGACCCAGTACTTC TRBJ2-5 . TRBD2 TRBV2
CASVGSSYEQYF TGTGCCAGCGTAGGGAGCTCCTACGAGCAGTACTTC TRBJ2-7 . . TRBV5-8
CASSPHRGGDNQPQHF TGTGCCAGCAGCCCCCACCGGGGTGGAGACAATCAGCCCCAGCATTTT TRBJ1-5 . . TRBV7-9
CASSFRQLEGNTEAFF TGTGCCAGCAGCTTTAGACAGTTGGAGGGGAACACTGAAGCTTTCTTT TRBJ1-1 . . TRBV7-2
CASSYSPGAGEQYF TGTGCCAGCAGTTACTCCCCAGGGGCAGGTGAGCAGTACTTC TRBJ2-7 . . TRBV6-5
CASRGLAGSNEQFF TGTGCCAGTAGGGGACTAGCGGGGAGCAATGAGCAGTTCTTC TRBJ2-1 . TRBD2 TRBV6-5
CASRTRTGGANTGELFF TGTGCCAGCAGGACCAGGACAGGCGGCGCGAACACCGGGGAGCTGTTTTTT TRBJ2-2 once TRBD1 TRBV2
CASSSQGLHGYTF TGTGCCAGCAGCTCTCAGGGACTCCATGGCTACACCTTC TRBJ1-2 . . TRBV5-6
CASSEQGGTLNEKLFF TGTGCCAGCAGCGAACAGGGGGGGACACTTAATGAAAAACTGTTTTTT TRBJ1-4 once TRBD1 TRBV5-5
CASSLARGLSTEAFF TGTGCCAGCAGCTTGGCAAGGGGGCTAAGCACTGAAGCTTTCTTT TRBJ1-1 . TRBD1 TRBV5-4
CASSEETGTGANTIYF TGTGCCAGCAGTGAAGAAACCGGGACAGGGGCCAACACCATATATTTT TRBJ1-3 . TRBD1 TRBV2
CASSRGGEYQPQHF TGTGCCAGCAGTCGCGGGGGCGAATATCAGCCCCAGCATTTT TRBJ1-5 . . TRBV28
CASSRGRAGGPYNEQFF TGTGCCAGCAGCCGGGGGAGGGCGGGAGGCCCCTACAATGAGCAGTTCTTC TRBJ2-1 . TRBD2 TRBV5-4
CASSFSGAPYEQYF TGTGCCAGCAGCTTCTCGGGAGCCCCCTACGAGCAGTACTTC TRBJ2-7 once . TRBV7-2
CASSPGQGAGWGETQYF TGTGCCAGCAGCCCAGGACAGGGCGCGGGATGGGGAGAGACCCAGTACTTC TRBJ2-5 . TRBD1 TRBV5-6